The clone carrying this TCR beta chain occurred once. Profiling relied on immunoSEQ multiplex PCR, and the TCRdb table lists in-frame clones only, not all of them. This table has around 38,000 clones, approximately 91% appearing once. This CDR3 comprises 13 residues. Germline V lookup: CDR1 SQVTM, CDR2 ANQGSEA. This sample is part of a study of resident and recirculating memory T cells in vitiligo. The chain couples TRBV29-1 to TRBJ2-4, with D possibly matching TRBD1 (6 bases). Input material: blood. This receptor was obtained from a male donor with vitiligo. The CDR3 bases are TGCAGAGTTCATCAGGGGGCCAAAAACATTCAGTACTTC. It is translated as CRVHQGAKNIQYF.